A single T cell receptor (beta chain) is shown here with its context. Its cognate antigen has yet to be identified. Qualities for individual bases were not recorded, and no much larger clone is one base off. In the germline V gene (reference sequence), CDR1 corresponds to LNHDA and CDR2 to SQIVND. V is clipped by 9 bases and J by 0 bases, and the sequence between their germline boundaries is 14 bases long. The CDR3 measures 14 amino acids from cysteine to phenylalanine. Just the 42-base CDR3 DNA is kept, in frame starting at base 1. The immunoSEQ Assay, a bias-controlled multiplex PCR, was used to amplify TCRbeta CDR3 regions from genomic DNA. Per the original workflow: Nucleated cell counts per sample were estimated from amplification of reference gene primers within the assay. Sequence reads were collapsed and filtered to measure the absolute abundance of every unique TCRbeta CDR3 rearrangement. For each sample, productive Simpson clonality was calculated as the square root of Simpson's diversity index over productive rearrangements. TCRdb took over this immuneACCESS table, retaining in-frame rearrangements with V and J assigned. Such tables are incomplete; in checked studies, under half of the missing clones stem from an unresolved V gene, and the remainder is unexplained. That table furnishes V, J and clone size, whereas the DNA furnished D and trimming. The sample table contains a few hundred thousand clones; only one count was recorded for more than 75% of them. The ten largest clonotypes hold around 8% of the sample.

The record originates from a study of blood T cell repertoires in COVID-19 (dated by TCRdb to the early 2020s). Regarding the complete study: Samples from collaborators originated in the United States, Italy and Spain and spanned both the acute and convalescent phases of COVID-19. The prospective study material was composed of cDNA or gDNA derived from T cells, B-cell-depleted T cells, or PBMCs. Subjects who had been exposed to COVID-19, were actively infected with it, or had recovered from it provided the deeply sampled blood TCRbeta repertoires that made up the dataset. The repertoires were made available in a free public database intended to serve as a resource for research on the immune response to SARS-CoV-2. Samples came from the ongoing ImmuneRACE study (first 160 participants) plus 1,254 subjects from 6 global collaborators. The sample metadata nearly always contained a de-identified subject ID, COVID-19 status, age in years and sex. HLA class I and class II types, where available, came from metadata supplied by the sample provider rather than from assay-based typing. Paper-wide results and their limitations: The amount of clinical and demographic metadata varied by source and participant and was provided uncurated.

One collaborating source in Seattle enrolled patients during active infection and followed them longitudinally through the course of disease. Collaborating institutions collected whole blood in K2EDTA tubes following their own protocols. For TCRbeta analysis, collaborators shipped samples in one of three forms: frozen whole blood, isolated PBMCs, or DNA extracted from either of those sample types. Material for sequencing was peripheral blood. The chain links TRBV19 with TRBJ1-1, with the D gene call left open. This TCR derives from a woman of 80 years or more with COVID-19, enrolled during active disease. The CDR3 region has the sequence CASEDPGLNTEAFF. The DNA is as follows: TGTGCCAGCGAAGACCCAGGATTGAACACTGAAGCTTTCTTT.